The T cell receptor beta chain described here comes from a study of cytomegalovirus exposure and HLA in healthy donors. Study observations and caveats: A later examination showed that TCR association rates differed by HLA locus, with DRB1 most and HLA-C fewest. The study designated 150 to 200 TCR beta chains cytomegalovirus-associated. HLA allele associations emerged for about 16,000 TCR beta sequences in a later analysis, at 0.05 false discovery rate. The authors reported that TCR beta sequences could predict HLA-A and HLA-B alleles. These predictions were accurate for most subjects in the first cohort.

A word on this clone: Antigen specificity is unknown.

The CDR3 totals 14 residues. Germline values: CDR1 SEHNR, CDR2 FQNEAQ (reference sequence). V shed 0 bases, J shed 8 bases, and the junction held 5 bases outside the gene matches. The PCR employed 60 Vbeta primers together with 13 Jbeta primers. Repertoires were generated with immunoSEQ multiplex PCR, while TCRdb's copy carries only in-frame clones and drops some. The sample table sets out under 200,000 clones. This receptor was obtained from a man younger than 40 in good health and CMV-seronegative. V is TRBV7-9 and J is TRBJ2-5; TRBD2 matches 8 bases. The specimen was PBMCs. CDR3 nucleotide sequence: TGTGCCAGCAGCTTAGCCGGGACTAGTATAACCCAGTACTTC. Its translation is CASSLAGTSITQYF.